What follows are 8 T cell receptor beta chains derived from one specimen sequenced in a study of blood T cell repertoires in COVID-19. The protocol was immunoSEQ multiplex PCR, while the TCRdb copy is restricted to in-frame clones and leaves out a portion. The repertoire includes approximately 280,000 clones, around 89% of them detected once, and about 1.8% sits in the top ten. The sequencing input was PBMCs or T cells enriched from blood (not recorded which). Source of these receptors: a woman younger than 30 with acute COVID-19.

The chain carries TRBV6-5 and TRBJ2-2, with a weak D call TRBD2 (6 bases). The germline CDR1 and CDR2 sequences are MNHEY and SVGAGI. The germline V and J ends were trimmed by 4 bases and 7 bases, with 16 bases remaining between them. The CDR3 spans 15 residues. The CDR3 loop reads CASSWLRELVGELFF. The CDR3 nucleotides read TGTGCCAGCAGTTGGCTACGGGAGTTGGTCGGGGAGCTGTTTTTT.

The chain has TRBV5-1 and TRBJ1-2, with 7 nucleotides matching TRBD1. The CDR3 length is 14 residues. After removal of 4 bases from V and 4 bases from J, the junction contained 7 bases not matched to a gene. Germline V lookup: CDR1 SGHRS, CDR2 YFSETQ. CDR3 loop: CASSGWTGSYGYTF. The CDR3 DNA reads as TGCGCCAGCAGCGGGTGGACAGGTAGCTATGGCTACACCTTC.

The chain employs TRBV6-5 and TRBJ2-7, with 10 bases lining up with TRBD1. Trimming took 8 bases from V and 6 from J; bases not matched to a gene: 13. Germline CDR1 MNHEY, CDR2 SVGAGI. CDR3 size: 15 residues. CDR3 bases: TGTGCCAGCTTGGGTTCCGGGACAGGGGATTCCGAGCAGTACTTC. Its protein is CASLGSGTGDSEQYF.

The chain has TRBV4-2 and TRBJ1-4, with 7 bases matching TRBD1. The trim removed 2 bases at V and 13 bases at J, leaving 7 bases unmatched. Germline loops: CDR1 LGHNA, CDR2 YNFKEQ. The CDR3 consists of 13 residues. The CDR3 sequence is CASSQTGTGVLFF. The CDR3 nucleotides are TGTGCCAGCAGCCAAACAGGAACAGGGGTACTGTTTTTT.

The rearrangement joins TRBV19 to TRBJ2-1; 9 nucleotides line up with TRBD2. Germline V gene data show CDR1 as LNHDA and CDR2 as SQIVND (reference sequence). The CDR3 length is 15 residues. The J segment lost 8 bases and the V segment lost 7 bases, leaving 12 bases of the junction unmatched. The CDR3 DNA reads TGTGCCAGTAACCGAATAGCGGGAGTTGCGGATGAGCAGTTCTTC. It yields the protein CASNRIAGVADEQFF.

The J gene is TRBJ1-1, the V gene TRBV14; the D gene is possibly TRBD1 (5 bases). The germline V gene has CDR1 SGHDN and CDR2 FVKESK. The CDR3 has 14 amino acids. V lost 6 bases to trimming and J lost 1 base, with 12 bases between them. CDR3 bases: TGTGCCAGCAGGCTGATGGGGGGGAACACTGAAGCTTTCTTT. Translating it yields CASRLMGGNTEAFF.

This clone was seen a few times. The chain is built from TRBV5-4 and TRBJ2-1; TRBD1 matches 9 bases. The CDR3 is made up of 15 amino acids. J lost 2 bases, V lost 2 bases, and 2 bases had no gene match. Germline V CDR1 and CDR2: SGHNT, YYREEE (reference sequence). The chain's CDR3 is CASSFGTGTYNEQFF. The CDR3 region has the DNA TGTGCCAGCAGCTTTGGGACAGGGACCTACAATGAGCAGTTCTTC.

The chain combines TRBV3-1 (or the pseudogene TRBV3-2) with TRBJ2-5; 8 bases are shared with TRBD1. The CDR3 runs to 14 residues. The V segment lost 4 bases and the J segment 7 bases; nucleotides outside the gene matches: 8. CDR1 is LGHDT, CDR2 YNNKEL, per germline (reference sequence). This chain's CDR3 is CASSLRTGYGTQYF. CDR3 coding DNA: TGTGCCAGCAGCCTCAGGACAGGGTACGGGACCCAGTACTTC.